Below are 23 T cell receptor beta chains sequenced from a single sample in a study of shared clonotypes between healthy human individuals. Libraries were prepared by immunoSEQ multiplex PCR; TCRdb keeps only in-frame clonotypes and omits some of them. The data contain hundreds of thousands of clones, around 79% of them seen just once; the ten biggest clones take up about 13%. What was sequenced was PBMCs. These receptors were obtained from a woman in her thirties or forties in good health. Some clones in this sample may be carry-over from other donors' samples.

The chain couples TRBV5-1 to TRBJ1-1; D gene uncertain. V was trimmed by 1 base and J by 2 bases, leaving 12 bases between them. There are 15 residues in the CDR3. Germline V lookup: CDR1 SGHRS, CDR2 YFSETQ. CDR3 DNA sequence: TGCGCCAGCAGCTTGATTCCAGAAAAAAACACTGAAGCTTTCTTT. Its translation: CASSLIPEKNTEAFF.

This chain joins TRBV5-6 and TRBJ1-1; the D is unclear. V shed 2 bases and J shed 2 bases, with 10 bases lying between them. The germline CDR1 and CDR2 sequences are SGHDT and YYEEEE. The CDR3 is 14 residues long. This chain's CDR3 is CASSFNIANTEAFF. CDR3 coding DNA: TGTGCCAGCAGCTTTAACATAGCCAACACTGAAGCTTTCTTT.

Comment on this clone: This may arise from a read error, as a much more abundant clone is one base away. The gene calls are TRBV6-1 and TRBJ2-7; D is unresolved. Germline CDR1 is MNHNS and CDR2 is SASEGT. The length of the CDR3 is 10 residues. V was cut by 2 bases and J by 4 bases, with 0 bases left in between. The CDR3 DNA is TGTGCCAGCAGTGAATACGAGCAGTACTTC. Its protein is CASSEYEQYF.

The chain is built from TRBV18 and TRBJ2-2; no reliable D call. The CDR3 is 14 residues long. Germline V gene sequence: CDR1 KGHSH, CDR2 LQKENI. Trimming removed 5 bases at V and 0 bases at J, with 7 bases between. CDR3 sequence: CASSRSANTGELFF. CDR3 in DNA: TGTGCCAGCTCAAGAAGCGCGAACACCGGGGAGCTGTTTTTT.

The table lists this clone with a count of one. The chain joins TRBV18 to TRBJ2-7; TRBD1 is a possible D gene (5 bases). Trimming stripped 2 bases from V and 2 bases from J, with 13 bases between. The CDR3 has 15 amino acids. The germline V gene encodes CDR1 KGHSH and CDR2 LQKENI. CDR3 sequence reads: CASSPAKKGPYEQYF. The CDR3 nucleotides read TGTGCCAGCTCACCAGCAAAGAAGGGGCCCTACGAGCAGTACTTC.

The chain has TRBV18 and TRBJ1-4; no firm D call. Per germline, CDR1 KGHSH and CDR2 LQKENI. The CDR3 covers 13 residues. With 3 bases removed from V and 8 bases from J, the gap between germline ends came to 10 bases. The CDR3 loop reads CASSPGSGEKLFF. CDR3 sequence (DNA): TGTGCCAGCTCACCGGGGTCCGGGGAAAAACTGTTTTTT.

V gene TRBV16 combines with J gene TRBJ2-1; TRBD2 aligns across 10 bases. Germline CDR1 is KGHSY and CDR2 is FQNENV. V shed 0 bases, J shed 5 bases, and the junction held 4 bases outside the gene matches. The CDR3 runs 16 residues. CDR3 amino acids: CASSQSGLAGDNEQFF. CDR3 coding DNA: TGTGCCAGCAGCCAATCTGGGCTAGCGGGGGACAATGAGCAGTTCTTC.

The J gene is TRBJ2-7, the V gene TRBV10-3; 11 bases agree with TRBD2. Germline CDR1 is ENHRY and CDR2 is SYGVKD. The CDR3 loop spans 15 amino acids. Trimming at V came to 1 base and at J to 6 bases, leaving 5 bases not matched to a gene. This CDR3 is CAISEFSGRGAEQYF. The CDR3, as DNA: TGTGCCATCAGTGAGTTTAGCGGGAGGGGGGCCGAGCAGTACTTC.

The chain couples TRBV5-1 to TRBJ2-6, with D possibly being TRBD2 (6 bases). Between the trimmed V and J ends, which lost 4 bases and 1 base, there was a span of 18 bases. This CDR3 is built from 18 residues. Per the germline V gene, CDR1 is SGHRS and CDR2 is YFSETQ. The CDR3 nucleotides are TGCGCCAGCAGCCTAGATGGGGGGATTGGTTCTGGGGCCAACGTCCTGACTTTC. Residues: CASSLDGGIGSGANVLTF.

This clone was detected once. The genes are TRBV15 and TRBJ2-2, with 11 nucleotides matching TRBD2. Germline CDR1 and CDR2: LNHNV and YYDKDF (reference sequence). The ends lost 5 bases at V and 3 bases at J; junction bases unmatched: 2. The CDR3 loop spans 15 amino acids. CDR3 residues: CATSRGLADTGELFF. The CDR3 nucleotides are TGTGCCACCAGCCGGGGACTAGCGGACACCGGGGAGCTGTTTTTT.

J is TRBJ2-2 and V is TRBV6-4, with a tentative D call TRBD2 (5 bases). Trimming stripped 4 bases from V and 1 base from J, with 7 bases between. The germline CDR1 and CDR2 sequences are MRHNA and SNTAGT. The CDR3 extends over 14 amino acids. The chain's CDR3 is CASSVEGNTGELFF. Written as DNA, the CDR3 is TGTGCCAGCAGTGTTGAGGGGAACACCGGGGAGCTGTTTTTT.

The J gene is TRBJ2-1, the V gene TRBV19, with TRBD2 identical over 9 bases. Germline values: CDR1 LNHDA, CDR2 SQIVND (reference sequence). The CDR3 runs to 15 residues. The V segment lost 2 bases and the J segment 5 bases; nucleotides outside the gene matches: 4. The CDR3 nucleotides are TGTGCCAGTAGTATACAACTAGCGGGCCACAATGAGCAGTTCTTC. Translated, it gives CASSIQLAGHNEQFF.

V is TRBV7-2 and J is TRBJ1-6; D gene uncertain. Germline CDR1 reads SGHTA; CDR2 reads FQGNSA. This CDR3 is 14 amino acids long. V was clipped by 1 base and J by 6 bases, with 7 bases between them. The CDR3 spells CASSLEGSNSPLHF. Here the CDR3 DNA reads TGTGCCAGCAGCTTAGAGGGCAGTAATTCACCCCTCCACTTT.

The CDR3 spells CASSPIASTDTQYF. The CDR3 bases are TGTGCCAGCAGCCCCATCGCTAGCACAGATACGCAGTATTTT. The rearrangement uses TRBV7-3 and TRBJ2-3; no clear D gene. Looked up from germline, CDR1 is SGHTA and CDR2 is FQGTGA. The CDR3 sequence is 14 residues long. Trimming shortened V by 5 bases and J by 0 bases, and 9 bases separated the two germline ends.

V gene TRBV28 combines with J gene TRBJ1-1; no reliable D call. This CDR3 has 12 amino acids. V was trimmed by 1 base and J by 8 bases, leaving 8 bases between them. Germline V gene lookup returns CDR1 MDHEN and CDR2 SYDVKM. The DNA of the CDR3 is TGTGCCAGCAGTTTATTGGGCAGAGAAGCTTTCTTT. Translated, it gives CASSLLGREAFF.

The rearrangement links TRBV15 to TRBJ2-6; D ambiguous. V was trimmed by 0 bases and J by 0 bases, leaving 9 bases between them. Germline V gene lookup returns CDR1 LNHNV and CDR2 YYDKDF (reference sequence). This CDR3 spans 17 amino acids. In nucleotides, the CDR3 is TGTGCCACCAGCAGAGATCTGGCCGCCTCTGGGGCCAACGTCCTGACTTTC. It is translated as CATSRDLAASGANVLTF.

CDR3 coding DNA: TGTGCCAGCAGCCCCCCGGGCGGGACTAGCTCCTACAATGAGCAGTTCTTC. Its translation is CASSPPGGTSSYNEQFF. The V and J genes are TRBV7-9 and TRBJ2-1; 8 nucleotides align to TRBD2. The CDR3 has 17 amino acids. Losses at the gene ends were 5 bases for V and 0 bases for J; bases not matched to a gene: 9. Germline V gives CDR1 SEHNR, CDR2 FQNEAQ (reference sequence).

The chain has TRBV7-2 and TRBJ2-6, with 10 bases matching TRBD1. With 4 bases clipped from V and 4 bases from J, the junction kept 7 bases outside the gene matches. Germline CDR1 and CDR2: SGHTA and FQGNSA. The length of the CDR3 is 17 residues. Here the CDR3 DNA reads TGTGCCAGCAGCTCCCGACAGGGGGCAGCGGGGGCCAACGTCCTGACTTTC. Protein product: CASSSRQGAAGANVLTF.

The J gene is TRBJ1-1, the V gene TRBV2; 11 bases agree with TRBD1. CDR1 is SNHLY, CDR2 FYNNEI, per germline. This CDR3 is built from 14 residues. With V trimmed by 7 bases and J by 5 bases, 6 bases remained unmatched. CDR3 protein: CASTRGQGVTEAFF. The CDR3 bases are TGTGCCAGCACTCGGGGACAGGGGGTTACTGAAGCTTTCTTT. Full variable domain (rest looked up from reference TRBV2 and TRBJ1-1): EPEVTQTPSHQVTQMGQEVILRCVPISNHLYFYWYRQILGQKVEFLVSFYNNEISEKSEIFDDQFSVERPDGSNFTLKIRSTKLEDSAMYFCASTRGQGVTEAFFGQGTRLTVV.

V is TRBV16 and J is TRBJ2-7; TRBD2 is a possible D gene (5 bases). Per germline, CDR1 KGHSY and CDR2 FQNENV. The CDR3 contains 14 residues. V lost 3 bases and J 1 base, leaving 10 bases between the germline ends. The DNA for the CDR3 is TGTGCCAGCAGCCAGACGGGATGGTCCTACGAGCAGTACTTC. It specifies CASSQTGWSYEQYF.

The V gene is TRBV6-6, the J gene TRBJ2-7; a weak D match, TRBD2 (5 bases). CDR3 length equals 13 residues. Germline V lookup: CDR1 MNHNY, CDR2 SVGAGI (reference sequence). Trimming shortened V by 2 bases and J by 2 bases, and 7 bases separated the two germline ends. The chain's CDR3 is CASSYPGTYEQYF. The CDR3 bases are TGTGCCAGCAGTTACCCGGGGACCTACGAGCAGTACTTC.

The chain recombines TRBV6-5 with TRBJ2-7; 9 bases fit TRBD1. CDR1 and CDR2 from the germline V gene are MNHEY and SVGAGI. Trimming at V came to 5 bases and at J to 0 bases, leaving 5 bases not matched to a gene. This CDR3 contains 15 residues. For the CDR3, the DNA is TGTGCCAGCAGTGGGCCGGGACAGGGCTCCTACGAGCAGTACTTC. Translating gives CASSGPGQGSYEQYF.

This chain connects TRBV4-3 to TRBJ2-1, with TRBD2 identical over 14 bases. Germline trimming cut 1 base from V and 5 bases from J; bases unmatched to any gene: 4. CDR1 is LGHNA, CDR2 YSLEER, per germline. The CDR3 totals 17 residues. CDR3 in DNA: TGCGCCAGCAGCCAAGTCGGGACTAGCGGGAGTGACAATGAGCAGTTCTTC. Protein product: CASSQVGTSGSDNEQFF.